These 22 T cell receptor beta chains share one sample of origin, sequenced in a study of blood T cell repertoires in COVID-19. Using immunoSEQ multiplex PCR, the repertoire was profiled, and TCRdb retains in-frame clones only, with some absent. Found here are around 250,000 clones, 80% to 90% of them singletons; the top ten hold over 1.5%. The sample taken for sequencing was PBMCs or T cells enriched from blood (not recorded which). The receptors were gathered from a woman aged 45-65 years who had recovered from COVID-19.

The chain joins TRBV3-1 (or the pseudogene TRBV3-2) to TRBJ2-2; 13 nucleotides align to TRBD2. Per germline, CDR1 LGHDT and CDR2 YNNKEL (reference sequence). V gave up 4 bases and J gave up 5 bases; unmatched junction bases: 4. This CDR3 comprises 16 residues. The CDR3 reads CASSRGLAGVTGELFF. For the CDR3, the DNA is TGTGCCAGCAGCCGAGGACTAGCGGGAGTTACCGGGGAGCTGTTTTTT.

The V and J genes are TRBV28 and TRBJ2-7, with D tentatively TRBD2 (6 bases). Germline assignment: CDR1 MDHEN and CDR2 SYDVKM. V was clipped by 11 bases and J by 0 bases, with 20 bases between them. The CDR3 runs to 15 residues. The CDR3 region is CAVLGEEFASYEQYF. CDR3 coding DNA: TGTGCCGTTCTCGGGGAGGAGTTCGCCTCCTACGAGCAGTACTTC.

The chain combines TRBV5-1 with TRBJ2-7; tentative D call: TRBD2 (5 bases). The V gene lost 4 bases and the J gene lost 0 bases, with 20 bases spanning the gap. CDR1 and CDR2 (germline): SGHRS, YFSETQ. This CDR3 contains 17 residues. CDR3 in amino acids: CASSAGPLATNSYEQYF. As DNA, the CDR3 is TGCGCCAGCAGCGCCGGACCTCTAGCCACTAACTCCTACGAGCAGTACTTC.

V gene TRBV10-2 combines with J gene TRBJ2-1; 9 bases agree with TRBD1. Looked up from germline, CDR1 is WSHSY and CDR2 is SAAADI. This CDR3 contains 16 residues. J lost 6 bases, V lost 2 bases, and 8 bases had no gene match. The CDR3 here is CASSEQTGTGINEQFF. For the CDR3, the DNA is TGCGCCAGCAGTGAGCAGACCGGGACAGGGATCAATGAGCAGTTCTTC.

The V gene is TRBV9, the J gene TRBJ2-3; TRBD2 matches at 7 bases. V shed 2 bases and J 2 bases; nucleotides not matched to a gene: 5. This CDR3 has 15 residues. CDR1 is SGDLS, CDR2 YYNGEE, per germline. CDR3 nucleotide sequence: TGTGCCAGCAGCGTCTCAAGCGGGACCACAGATACGCAGTATTTT. Translated, it gives CASSVSSGTTDTQYF.

This clone was found once. This chain connects TRBV7-9 to TRBJ2-2, with a weak D call TRBD2 (5 bases). V was shortened by 3 bases and J by 5 bases, with 10 bases between the two germline ends. CDR1 SEHNR and CDR2 FQNEAQ come from the germline V gene (reference sequence). There are 14 residues in the CDR3. Here the CDR3 reads CASSFGLPTGELFF. CDR3 sequence (DNA): TGTGCCAGCAGCTTCGGACTGCCGACCGGGGAGCTGTTTTTT.

The J gene is TRBJ2-7, the V gene TRBV10-3, with a tentative D call TRBD1 (5 bases). Germline CDR1 and CDR2: ENHRY and SYGVKD. Trimming shortened V by 5 bases and J by 6 bases, and 17 bases separated the two germline ends. The CDR3 totals 14 residues. CDR3 nucleotide sequence: TGTGCCATCAGTTACACCGCAGGGTCGGGCGAGCAGTACTTC. It codes for CAISYTAGSGEQYF.

The chain has TRBV28 and TRBJ2-4; D may be TRBD1 (5 bases). V was cut by 0 bases and J by 3 bases, with 12 bases left in between. CDR1 and CDR2 (germline): MDHEN, SYDVKM. The CDR3 has 16 residues. CDR3 sequence: CASSLWTQGVKNIQYF. CDR3 in DNA: TGTGCCAGCAGTTTATGGACGCAGGGTGTCAAAAACATTCAGTACTTC.

The rearrangement uses TRBV20-1 and TRBJ1-4; D possibly corresponds to TRBD1 (5 bases). V was cut by 3 bases and J by 8 bases, with 13 bases left in between. Looked up from germline, CDR1 is DFQATT and CDR2 is SNEGSKA (reference sequence). This CDR3 spans 13 amino acids. This CDR3 is CSASRGNEEKLFF. The CDR3 DNA is TGCAGTGCTAGTCGGGGGAATGAGGAAAAACTGTTTTTT.

This clone was counted once. The rearrangement links TRBV19 to TRBJ1-5; 9 bases match TRBD1. CDR3 length equals 17 residues. Germline lookup yields CDR1 LNHDA and CDR2 SQIVND (reference sequence). The trim removed 8 bases at V and 1 base at J, leaving 12 bases unmatched. The CDR3 sequence: CASSNILTGGSNQPQHF. The CDR3 DNA reads TGTGCCAGTTCTAATATTTTGACAGGGGGAAGCAATCAGCCCCAGCATTTT. Together with reference TRBV19 and TRBJ1-5, the CDR3 gives the full variable domain: DGGITQSPKYLFRKEGQNVTLSCEQNLNHDAMYWYRQDPGQGLRLIYYSQIVNDFQKGDIAEGYSVSREKKESFPLTVTSAQKNPTAFYLCASSNILTGGSNQPQHFGDGTRLSIL.

V gene TRBV19 combines with J gene TRBJ1-1, with D unclear. The germline gives CDR1 LNHDA, CDR2 SQIVND (reference sequence). The CDR3 is made up of 12 amino acids. The V and J ends lost 7 bases and 1 base respectively, with 7 bases between them. CDR3 loop: CASNERNTEAFF. The CDR3 bases are TGTGCCAGTAACGAGAGGAACACTGAAGCTTTCTTT.

CDR3: CASSQVEGWDRGRNEQFF. The CDR3 nucleotides read TGTGCCAGCAGCCAAGTCGAGGGTTGGGACAGGGGTCGTAATGAGCAGTTCTTC. The rearrangement uses TRBV3-1 (or the pseudogene TRBV3-2) and TRBJ2-1; 10 bases fit TRBD1. The CDR3 has 18 amino acids. Germline V gives CDR1 LGHDT, CDR2 YNNKEL (reference sequence). Unmatched junction bases numbered 13, after V lost 1 base and J lost 7 bases.

CDR3 sequence reads: CAHDGGFNNEQFF. Here the CDR3 DNA reads TGTGCCCACGACGGAGGGTTTAACAATGAGCAGTTCTTC. The chain combines TRBV28 with TRBJ2-1, with D possibly TRBD2 on 6 matching bases. This CDR3 comprises 13 residues. In germline, CDR1 is MDHEN, CDR2 SYDVKM. The germline V and J ends were trimmed by 11 bases and 5 bases, with 16 bases remaining between them.

This clone was observed a few times. The chain recombines TRBV6-2 or TRBV6-3 with TRBJ2-7; 9 nucleotides agree with TRBD2. Germline CDR1 reads MNHEY; CDR2 reads SVGEGT. Trimming took 10 bases from V and 3 from J; bases not matched to a gene: 13. The CDR3 is made up of 15 amino acids. The CDR3 DNA reads as TGTGCCACCAGCCCATCGTCAGCGGGGGGCTACGAGCAGTACTTC. It specifies CATSPSSAGGYEQYF.

This clone was counted once. This chain connects TRBV5-4 to TRBJ2-3, with 8 bases that match TRBD2. The germline V gene encodes CDR1 SGHNT and CDR2 YYREEE (reference sequence). The CDR3 sequence is 15 residues long. The ends lost 0 bases at V and 1 base at J; junction bases unmatched: 1. CDR3 loop: CASSLVREGTDTQYF. The CDR3 DNA is TGTGCCAGCAGCTTGGTGCGGGAGGGCACAGATACGCAGTATTTT.

CDR3 loop: CASSRTSGREETQYF. The CDR3 coding sequence is TGTGCCAGCAGCCGGACTAGCGGGAGGGAAGAGACCCAGTACTTC. The rearrangement uses TRBV7-3 and TRBJ2-5, with 15 bases that match TRBD2. Germline V CDR1 and CDR2: SGHTA, FQGTGA. V lost 5 bases to trimming and J lost 3 bases; unmatched junction nucleotides: 1. The CDR3 has 15 amino acids.

The chain is built from TRBV9 and TRBJ2-1; tentative D call: TRBD2 (6 bases). Trimming pared 4 bases from V and 11 bases from J, leaving 10 bases between. The CDR3 is made up of 11 amino acids. The germline V gene encodes CDR1 SGDLS and CDR2 YYNGEE. In DNA, the CDR3 is TGTGCCAGCAGCCCGGGCGGGAAGCAGTTCTTC. This codes for CASSPGGKQFF.

The V gene is TRBV7-3, the J gene TRBJ2-7; 8 bases agree with TRBD2. V was clipped by 1 base and J by 7 bases; unmatched bases: 3. CDR3 length: 13 residues. The germline CDR1 and CDR2 sequences are SGHTA and FQGTGA. The CDR3 nucleotides are TGTGCCAGCAGCTTAAATCGCGGGAGGGAGCAGTACTTC. Translated: CASSLNRGREQYF.

This chain connects TRBV19 to TRBJ1-5, with D possibly TRBD1 on 6 matching bases. Per germline, CDR1 LNHDA and CDR2 SQIVND (reference sequence). The CDR3 spans 15 residues. Trimming removed 3 bases at V and 6 bases at J, with 15 bases between. As DNA, the CDR3 is TGTGCCAGTAGTATTTACGGGGGGCTGGGTCAGCCCCAGCATTTT. As protein: CASSIYGGLGQPQHF.

This clone appeared a single time. CDR3 region: CASSLRGQGNTEAFF. The DNA of the CDR3 is TGTGCCAGCAGTTTACGGGGACAGGGGAACACTGAAGCTTTCTTT. This chain uses TRBV28 with TRBJ1-1, with 9 bases lining up with TRBD1. The CDR3 extends over 15 amino acids. V lost 2 bases to trimming and J lost 1 base; unmatched junction nucleotides: 2. Germline V gene lookup returns CDR1 MDHEN and CDR2 SYDVKM.

This rearrangement joins TRBV27 to TRBJ2-7; tentatively, D is TRBD1 (6 bases). The CDR3 covers 15 residues. V was clipped by 7 bases and J by 4 bases, with 20 bases between them. In germline, CDR1 is MNHEY, CDR2 SMNVEV (reference sequence). In DNA, the CDR3 is TGTGCCAGCACTCCAAGCAGGGGCCCGGGGTACGAGCAGTACTTC. Translating it yields CASTPSRGPGYEQYF.

This rearrangement joins TRBV18 to TRBJ2-1; 7 bases agree with TRBD1. This CDR3 is 16 amino acids long. The V gene's germline CDR1 is KGHSH and CDR2 LQKENI. The J segment lost 2 bases and the V segment lost 3 bases, leaving 7 bases of the junction unmatched. The CDR3 region has the DNA TGTGCCAGCTCACCCTCACGGACAGGCACCTACAATGAGCAGTTCTTC. Protein sequence: CASSPSRTGTYNEQFF.